The clone carrying this T cell receptor (beta chain) was recorded once. Antigen: not known. The sample belongs to a study of cytomegalovirus exposure and HLA in healthy donors. General study findings and limits: Analyses of presence/absence relied on an assumption of roughly uniform sequencing depth across donors.

The PCR employed 60 Vbeta primers together with 13 Jbeta primers. Sequencing was performed with immunoSEQ multiplex PCR; in TCRdb, only in-frame clones are kept and a portion is missing. Altogether about 89,000 clones are present, less than 80% being singletons, with the ten largest covering 1.4%. Looked up from germline, CDR1 is MDHEN and CDR2 is SYDVKM. This CDR3 is 15 amino acids long. Deletions cut 4 bases from V and 4 bases from J, with 14 bases between. The TCR sequence derives from a male donor in good health and CMV-seronegative. Material for sequencing was PBMCs. V is TRBV28 and J is TRBJ1-5, with a tentative D call TRBD1 (5 bases). The CDR3 DNA sequence: TGTGCCAGCAGTTACGGTGGGGGGGGAAATCAGCCCCAGCATTTT. It encodes CASSYGGGGNQPQHF. The entire variable domain, with the rest obtained from reference TRBV28 and TRBJ1-5, is as follows: DVKVTQSSRYLVKRTGEKVFLECVQDMDHENMFWYRQDPGLGLRLIYFSYDVKMKEKGDIPEGYSVSREKKERFSLILESASTNQTSMYLCASSYGGGGNQPQHFGDGTRLSIL.